The following is a T cell receptor (beta chain) sequence with its context. At least ten counts were recorded for this clonotype. Its antigen remains unidentified. No base quality information exists; no much larger clone differs at one position. This specimen comes from a study of tumor-infiltrating lymphocytes in primary liver carcinoma (dated by TCRdb to 2015 to 2018). The study in broad terms: Roughly 5 patients with histopathologically diagnosed primary liver carcinoma underwent surgical resection in China between November 2015 and 2016. The five patients had tumors staged T1-T3 N0M0, with maximum diameters ranging from about 4 to 11 cm. Each sample produced about 3.5 to 8 million productive TCRbeta reads, and read depth showed no significant difference between tissue types. TCRbeta repertoire sequencing, expression microarrays and whole-exome sequencing were combined in the study across five regions of each liver tumor, with adjacent normal tissue and blood also included. A total of roughly 35 specimens from 5 patients went through TCRbeta repertoire sequencing, namely 25 tumor regions, 5 adjacent noncancerous liver tissues and 5 peripheral blood samples. Reproducibility between technical replicate repertoires was high, with correlation coefficients above 0.95 and mean shared-clone rates approximately 0.9. Hepatocellular carcinoma (four) or combined HCC and intrahepatic cholangiocarcinoma (one) was present in the five patients, who were three men and two women aged 30 to 69 years.

Using a constant-region primer and ProtoScript II reverse transcriptase, TCRbeta-specific cDNA was reverse-transcribed from 400 to 550 ng total RNA. TCRbeta libraries were built with three nested multiplex PCR rounds, a slightly modified ARM-PCR procedure. Sample barcodes and Illumina adapters were added in a final 25-cycle PCR with Deep VentR polymerase. Before sequencing, amplicons of 200-500 bp were gel-purified using a QIAquick gel extraction kit. An Illumina HiSeq 2500 was used to sequence the TCRbeta amplicons with 250-bp paired-end reads. In the paper's pipeline: Quality trimming of reads was performed with Trimmomatic v0.33, and paired reads were merged with FLASH v1.2.11 so that full CDR3 sequences could be recovered. MiGEC v1.2.1b assigned V, D and J germline segments to the rearranged TCRbeta sequences. Clonotype statistics, along with Shannon-Wiener diversity indices, were calculated using VDJtools v1.0.0. To cut down on sampling bias, every analysis after diversity analysis relied on just the 250 most abundant clonotypes from each sample. The public reads were run again by TCRdb, first through fastp at Q25 and then through MiXCR, and only productive beta chains were kept. Each entry is one CDR3 protein sequence, shown with its most common DNA and genes. V and J calls and clone size were set by TCRdb, not the authors. This sample has about 200,000 distinct CDR3 sequences in its table, and about 65% of those were observed once. The top ten hold 7% to 8.5% of the sample.

Overall results and qualifications from the work: Pairs of tumor regions showed greater repertoire overlap (mean around 36%) than tumor-adjacent pairs (around 17%) or tumor-blood pairs (roughly 14%), which is consistent with antigen-driven expansion. Because only the TCR beta chain was sequenced and unpaired alpha chains were not captured, true repertoire diversity is likely underestimated. Comparison of CD4+ and CD8+ T cell repertoires was precluded by the use of bulk unsorted samples. A significantly larger repertoire fraction was made up by the top 250 clones in tumors than in blood (p = 0.039). With just a handful of patients in the study, the authors point out that the findings should be validated in a larger study.

Blood RNA was extracted from unsorted whole blood with TRIzol reagent; germline DNA came from the DNeasy Blood & Tissue kit. Patients had chronic HBV infection and were treatment-naive at sampling. Around 4 milliliters of peripheral blood were collected into K2EDTA tubes before surgery. The source material was peripheral blood. This receptor was taken from a woman aged 55-69 years with primary liver carcinoma and hepatitis B virus infection.

In nucleotide form, the sequence is TGTGCCAGCAGTTCCACCGGGACTAGCGGGAGAGAGCAGTACTTC. It translates to CASSSTGTSGREQYF. The chain employs TRBV6-2 or TRBV6-3 and TRBJ2-7, and 14 junction bases match TRBD2. CDR1 and CDR2 are read off the germline V gene as MNHEY and SVGEGT. Including cysteine and phenylalanine, the CDR3 has 15 amino acids. Left in the record is the CDR3 DNA by itself, 45 bases read in frame from the first base. V trim: 4 bases; J trim: 7 bases; unmatched bases: 6.